The 9 T cell receptor beta chains reported below all come from one sample, sequenced in a study of T cells after yellow fever vaccination. In TCRdb, the 5' RACE reads were re-called with MiXCR into one record per CDR3 protein. There are roughly 63,000 distinct CDR3 sequences in the sample; 7.4% occur only once, and approximately 34% lies in the top ten. Sequences were derived from CD8+ T cells sorted from PBMCs, sampled 15 days after the yellow fever booster vaccination. The receptors shown here come from a man aged 30-40 years who received the YFV17D yellow fever vaccine.

Many counts were recorded for this clonotype. The V and J genes are TRBV2 and TRBJ2-7; 11 nucleotides agree with TRBD2. V shed 3 bases, J shed 3 bases, and the junction held 4 bases outside the gene matches. This CDR3 has 15 amino acids. Looked up from germline, CDR1 is SNHLY and CDR2 is FYNNEI. CDR3 bases: TGTGCCAGCAGTGAGAGTAGCGGGAGGGGCTACGAGCAGTACTTC. This gives the protein CASSESSGRGYEQYF. The full variable domain, in which reference TRBV2 and TRBJ2-7 provide the parts outside the CDR3, is EPEVTQTPSHQVTQMGQEVILRCVPISNHLYFYWYRQILGQKVEFLVSFYNNEISEKSEIFDDQFSVERPDGSNFTLKIRSTKLEDSAMYFCASSESSGRGYEQYFGPGTRLTVT.

Ten or more counts support this clonotype. The rearrangement links TRBV7-2 to TRBJ2-5, with D possibly matching TRBD2 (6 bases). The germline V and J ends were trimmed by 7 bases and 5 bases, with 20 bases remaining between them. Germline lookup yields CDR1 SGHTA and CDR2 FQGNSA. The CDR3 spans 15 residues. The CDR3, as DNA: TGTGCCAGCATCCCAGTCACGGGGCTAGCGGAGACCCAGTACTTC. Its protein is CASIPVTGLAETQYF.

This clonotype was counted ten times or more. The chain combines TRBV15 with TRBJ2-7; D is perhaps TRBD1 (5 bases). V lost 3 bases to trimming and J lost 1 base, with 13 bases between them. This CDR3 is 15 amino acids long. Germline V CDR1 and CDR2: LNHNV, YYDKDF (reference sequence). CDR3 in DNA: TGTGCCACCAGCAGGGAAGCCGCAGGGTCCTACGAGCAGTACTTC. Translation: CATSREAAGSYEQYF.

In its sample, this clonotype was seen many times. The chain joins TRBV7-2 to TRBJ2-7, with D tentatively TRBD1 (6 bases). Germline V lookup: CDR1 SGHTA, CDR2 FQGNSA. The ends were cut back, 2 bases at V and 0 bases at J, with 14 bases in the middle. The CDR3 loop spans 16 amino acids. Here the CDR3 DNA reads TGTGCCAGCAGCTTAACAGGGCAGACGAGCTCCTACGAGCAGTACTTC. Translating it yields CASSLTGQTSSYEQYF.

This clonotype was observed at least ten times. The genes are TRBV5-1 and TRBJ2-3; TRBD1 matches at 7 bases. Germline CDR1 reads SGHRS; CDR2 reads YFSETQ. The ends lost 5 bases at V and 4 bases at J; junction bases unmatched: 10. CDR3 length equals 15 residues. The CDR3 nucleotides read TGCGCCAGCAGGTTGACAGGGCTGGTGGCAGATACGCAGTATTTT. Encoded protein: CASRLTGLVADTQYF.

This clonotype has at least ten counts. This chain links TRBV15 with TRBJ2-7; D perhaps matches TRBD2 (5 bases). With 6 bases removed from V and 1 base from J, the gap between germline ends came to 16 bases. The CDR3 has 15 residues. Germline V gene lookup returns CDR1 LNHNV and CDR2 YYDKDF (reference sequence). CDR3 region: CATSQEVAISYEQYF. DNA of the CDR3: TGTGCCACCAGTCAAGAGGTAGCGATATCCTACGAGCAGTACTTC. Full variable domain (missing parts from reference TRBV15 and TRBJ2-7): DAMVIQNPRYQVTQFGKPVTLSCSQTLNHNVMYWYQQKSSQAPKLLFHYYDKDFNNEADTPDNFQSRRPNTSFCFLDIRSPGLGDTAMYLCATSQEVAISYEQYFGPGTRLTVT.

This clonotype was counted many times. The rearrangement joins TRBV5-7 to TRBJ2-1; D could derive from TRBD1 or TRBD2 (5 bases each). TRBV5-7 falls under the ORF class, with uncertain function. The CDR3 sequence is 16 residues long. V lost 4 bases and J lost 8, with 22 bases in between. The CDR3, as DNA: TGTGCCAGCAGCCTGCCGGGGCTCCGACTCCGGGATGAGCAGTTCTTC. Protein: CASSLPGLRLRDEQFF.

The chain is built from TRBV7-8 and TRBJ2-7, with D possibly being TRBD2 (6 bases). The ends were cut back, 4 bases at V and 5 bases at J, with 15 bases in the middle. The CDR3 has 14 residues. CDR1 SGHVS and CDR2 FQNEAQ come from the germline V gene. CDR3 loop: CASSSGLGEDEQYF. The DNA for the CDR3 is TGTGCCAGCAGCTCGGGGTTAGGGGAGGACGAGCAGTACTTC.

At least ten counts were recorded for this clonotype. The chain has TRBV27 and TRBJ1-2; D perhaps matches TRBD1 (6 bases). This CDR3 spans 14 amino acids. V lost 2 bases to trimming and J lost 12 bases, with 19 bases between them. Germline CDR1 and CDR2: MNHEY and SMNVEV (reference sequence). As DNA, the CDR3 is TGTGCCAGCAGTTTAACCGGGACATCGATCTCTAACACCTTC. Translating it yields CASSLTGTSISNTF.